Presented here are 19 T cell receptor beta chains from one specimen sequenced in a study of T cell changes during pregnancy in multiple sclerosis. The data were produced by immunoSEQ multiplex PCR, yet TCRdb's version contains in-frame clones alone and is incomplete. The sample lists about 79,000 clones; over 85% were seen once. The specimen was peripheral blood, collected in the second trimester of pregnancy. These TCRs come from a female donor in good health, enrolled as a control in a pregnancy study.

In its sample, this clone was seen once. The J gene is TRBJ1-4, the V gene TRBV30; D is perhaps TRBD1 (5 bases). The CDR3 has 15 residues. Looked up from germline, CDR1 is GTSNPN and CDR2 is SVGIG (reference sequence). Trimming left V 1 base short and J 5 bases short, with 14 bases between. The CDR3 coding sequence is TGTGCCTGGAGTGGGGTTCGACAGTTCAATGAAAAACTGTTTTTT. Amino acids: CAWSGVRQFNEKLFF.

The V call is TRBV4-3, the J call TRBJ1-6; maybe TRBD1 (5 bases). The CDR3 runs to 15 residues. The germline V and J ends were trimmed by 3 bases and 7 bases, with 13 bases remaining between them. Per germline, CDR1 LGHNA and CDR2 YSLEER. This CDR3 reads CASSQRSQGNSPLHF. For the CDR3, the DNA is TGCGCCAGCAGCCAGAGGAGCCAGGGCAATTCACCCCTCCACTTT.

CDR3 in amino acids: CASSTDRANYGYTF. The CDR3 DNA follows: TGTGCCAGCAGCACCGACAGGGCAAACTATGGCTACACCTTC. The V and J genes are TRBV11-2 and TRBJ1-2; 7 bases are a match to TRBD1. The CDR3 loop spans 14 amino acids. V lost 5 bases, J lost 2 bases, and 5 bases stayed unmatched. Germline CDR1 SGHAT, CDR2 FQNNGV.

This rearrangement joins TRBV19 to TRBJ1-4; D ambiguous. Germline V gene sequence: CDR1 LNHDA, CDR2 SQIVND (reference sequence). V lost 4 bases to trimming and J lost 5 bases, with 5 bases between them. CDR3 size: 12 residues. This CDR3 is CASSTRNEKLFF. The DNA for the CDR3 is TGTGCCAGTAGTACGCGGAATGAAAAACTGTTTTTT.

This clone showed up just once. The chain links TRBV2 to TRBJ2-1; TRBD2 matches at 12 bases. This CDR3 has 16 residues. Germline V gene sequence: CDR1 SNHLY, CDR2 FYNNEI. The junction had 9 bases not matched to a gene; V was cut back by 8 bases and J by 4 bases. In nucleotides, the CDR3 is TGTGCCAGCCGCCCTAGCGGGGGGGGTGAGTACAATGAGCAGTTCTTC. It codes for CASRPSGGGEYNEQFF.

This CDR3 is CALRQAANYGYTF. CDR3 DNA sequence: TGTGCCTTGCGACAGGCTGCTAACTATGGCTACACCTTC. The V gene is TRBV10-3, the J gene TRBJ1-2; tentatively, D is TRBD1 (6 bases). The V and J ends lost 11 bases and 0 bases respectively, with 13 bases between them. Germline CDR1 ENHRY, CDR2 SYGVKD. There are 13 residues in the CDR3.

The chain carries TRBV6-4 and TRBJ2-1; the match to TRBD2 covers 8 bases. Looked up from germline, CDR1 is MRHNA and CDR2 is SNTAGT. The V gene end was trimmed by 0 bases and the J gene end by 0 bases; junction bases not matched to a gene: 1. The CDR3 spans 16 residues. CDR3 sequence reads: CASSDSGTSSYNEQFF. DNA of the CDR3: TGTGCCAGCAGTGACTCCGGGACTAGCTCCTACAATGAGCAGTTCTTC.

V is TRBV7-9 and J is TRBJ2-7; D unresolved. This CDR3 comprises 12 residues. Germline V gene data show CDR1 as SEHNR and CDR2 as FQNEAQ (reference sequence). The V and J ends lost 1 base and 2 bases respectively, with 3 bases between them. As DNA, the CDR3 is TGTGCCAGCAGCTTAGGTACCTACGAGCAGTACTTC. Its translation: CASSLGTYEQYF.

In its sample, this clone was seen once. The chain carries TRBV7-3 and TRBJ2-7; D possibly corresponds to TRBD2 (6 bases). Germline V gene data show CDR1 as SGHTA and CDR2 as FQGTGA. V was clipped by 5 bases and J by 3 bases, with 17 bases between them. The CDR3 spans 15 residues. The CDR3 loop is CASSLTPSVVYEQYF. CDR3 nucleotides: TGTGCCAGCAGCCTTACGCCTAGCGTGGTCTACGAGCAGTACTTC.

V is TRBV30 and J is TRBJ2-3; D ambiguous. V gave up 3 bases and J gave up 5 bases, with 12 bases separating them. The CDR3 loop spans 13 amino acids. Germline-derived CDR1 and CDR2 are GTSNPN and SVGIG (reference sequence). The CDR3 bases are TGTGCCTGGAGCCGGTCGCTCGGAGATACGCAGTATTTT. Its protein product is CAWSRSLGDTQYF. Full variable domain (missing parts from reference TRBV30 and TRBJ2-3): SQTIHQWPATLVQPVGSPLSLECTVEGTSNPNLYWYRQAAGRGLQLLFYSVGIGQISSEVPQNLSASRPQDRQFILSSKKLLLSDSGFYLCAWSRSLGDTQYFGPGTRLTVL.

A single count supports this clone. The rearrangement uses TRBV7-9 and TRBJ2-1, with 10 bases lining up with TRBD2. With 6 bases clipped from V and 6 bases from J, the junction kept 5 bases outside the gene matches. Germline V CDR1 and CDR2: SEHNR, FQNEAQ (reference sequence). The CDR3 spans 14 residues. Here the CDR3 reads CASRQRGGGNEQFF. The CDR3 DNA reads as TGTGCCAGCAGGCAGCGGGGGGGCGGCAATGAGCAGTTCTTC.

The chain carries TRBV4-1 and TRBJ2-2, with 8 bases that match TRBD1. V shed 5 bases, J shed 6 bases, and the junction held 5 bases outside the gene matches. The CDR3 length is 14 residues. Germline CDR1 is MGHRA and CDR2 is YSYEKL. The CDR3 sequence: CASSGGQEAGELFF. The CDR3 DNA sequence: TGCGCCAGCAGCGGGGGACAGGAGGCCGGGGAGCTGTTTTTT.

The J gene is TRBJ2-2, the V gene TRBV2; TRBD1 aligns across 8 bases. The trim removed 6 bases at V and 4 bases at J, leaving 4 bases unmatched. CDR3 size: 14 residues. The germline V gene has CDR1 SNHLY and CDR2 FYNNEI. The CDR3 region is CASSDRGFTGELFF. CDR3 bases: TGTGCCAGCAGCGACAGGGGATTCACCGGGGAGCTGTTTTTT.

The CDR3 loop is CASSIGLSGLGSPLHF. CDR3 sequence (DNA): TGTGCCAGTAGTATAGGCCTCAGTGGACTGGGTTCACCCCTCCACTTT. The chain uses TRBV19 and TRBJ1-6; D gene unclear. The CDR3 length is 16 residues. V shed 1 base and J shed 9 bases, with 16 bases lying between them. The germline gives CDR1 LNHDA, CDR2 SQIVND (reference sequence).

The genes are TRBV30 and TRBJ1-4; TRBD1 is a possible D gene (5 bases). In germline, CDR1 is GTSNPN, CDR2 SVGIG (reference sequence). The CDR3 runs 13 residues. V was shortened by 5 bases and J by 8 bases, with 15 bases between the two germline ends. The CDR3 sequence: CAWSGTLREKLFF. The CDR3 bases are TGTGCCTGGTCCGGGACTTTGAGGGAAAAACTGTTTTTT.

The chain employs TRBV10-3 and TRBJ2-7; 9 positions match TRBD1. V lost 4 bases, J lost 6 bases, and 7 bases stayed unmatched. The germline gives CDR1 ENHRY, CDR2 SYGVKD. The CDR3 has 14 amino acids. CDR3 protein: CAISVGTGQLEQYF. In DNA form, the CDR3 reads TGTGCCATCAGTGTCGGGACAGGGCAACTCGAGCAGTACTTC.

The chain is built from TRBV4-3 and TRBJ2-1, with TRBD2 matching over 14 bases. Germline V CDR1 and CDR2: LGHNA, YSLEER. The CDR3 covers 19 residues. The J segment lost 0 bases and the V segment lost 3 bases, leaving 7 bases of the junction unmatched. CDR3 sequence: CASSHSGTSGGYSYNEQFF. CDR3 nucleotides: TGCGCCAGCAGCCACTCCGGGACTAGCGGGGGTTACTCCTACAATGAGCAGTTCTTC.

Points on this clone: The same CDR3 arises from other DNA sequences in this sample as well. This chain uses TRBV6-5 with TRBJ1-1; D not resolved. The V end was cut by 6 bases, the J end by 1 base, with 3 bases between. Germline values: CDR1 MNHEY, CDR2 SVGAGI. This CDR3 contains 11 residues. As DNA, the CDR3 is TGTGCCAGCAGCAGGAACACTGAAGCTTTCTTT. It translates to CASSRNTEAFF.

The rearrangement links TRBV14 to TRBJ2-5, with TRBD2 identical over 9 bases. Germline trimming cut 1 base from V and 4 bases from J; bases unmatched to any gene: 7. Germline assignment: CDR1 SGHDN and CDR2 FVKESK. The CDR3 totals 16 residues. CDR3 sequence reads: CASSQVSGGRGETQYF. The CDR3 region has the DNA TGTGCCAGCAGCCAAGTTAGCGGGGGCCGGGGAGAGACCCAGTACTTC.